This passage covers 8 T cell receptor delta chains from one sample sequenced in a study of γδ T cells in repeated Plasmodium falciparum infection. TCRdb called clones anew from the multiplex PCR reads with CATT. The sample gives tens of thousands of delta-chain clones, roughly 1.6% of which show up once; about 9.1% is in the top ten. Bulk repertoires came from Vgamma9/Vdelta2+ or Vdelta2-negative gammadelta T cells flow-sorted from PBMC. Sequencing was done on a sample of gamma-delta T cells from blood. Receptors originate from a pool of human donors (malaria-infected and uninfected, not separated).

This clone was found a few times. The protein given by TCRdb reflects a much larger clone and differs at residue 8 from this DNA's translation, likely from a read error; the protein shown is the DNA's translation. This chain connects TRDV2 to TRDJ1, with TRDD3 as a possible D gene (5 bases). No J gene is reported in TCRdb; it was inferred here by comparing the DNA with germline. Looked up from germline, CDR1 is GEAIGNYY and CDR2 is EKD. This CDR3 is built from 23 residues. V gave up 3 bases and J gave up 2 bases, with 39 bases separating them. The CDR3 DNA is TGTGCCTGTGACTCTGAGGGGGGTAAAAGAGAGGTTTTGGGATCTAGTCGTACCGATAAACTCATCTTT. This sequence encodes CACDSEGGKREVLGSSRTDKLIF.

This clone was counted many times. A single base is all that separates this from a far larger clone, so a read error is likely. The sample has other DNA sequences that encode this CDR3 too. The genes are TRDV2 and TRDJ1; D is undetermined. The J gene, absent from TCRdb, was called here by matching the DNA to germline. The length of the CDR3 is 16 residues. Germline V gene lookup returns CDR1 GEAIGNYY and CDR2 EKD. In DNA, the CDR3 is TGCGCCTGTGACCCCCCGCGCACAGTGTACACCGATAAACTCATCTTT. It is translated as CACDPPRTVYTDKLIF.

This clone occurred a few times. Only one base separates this from a far larger clonotype, so it likely reflects a read error. The sample holds other DNA sequences that translate to the same CDR3. The chain links TRDV1 to TRDJ3, with TRDD3 matching over 12 bases. No J gene is reported in TCRdb; it was inferred here by comparing the DNA with germline. The CDR3 length is 24 residues. Germline V CDR1 and CDR2: TSWWSYY, QGS. The CDR3 DNA reads as TGTGCTCTCGGGGAAAGGCCCTACCTTCCAACTGGGGGATACTTCTCCTGGGACACCCGACAGATGTTTTTC. It translates to CALGERPYLPTGGYFSWDTRQMFF.

This clone was detected a few times. TCRdb lists the protein of a much larger clone for this DNA, which differs at residue 12, so this is likely a read error; the protein given here is translated from the DNA itself. The V and J genes are TRDV2 and TRDJ1, with D uncertain. The J gene, left out of TCRdb, was set here by checking the DNA against germline. CDR3 size: 15 residues. Trimming took 5 bases from V and 10 from J, leaving 25 bases between them. CDR1 GEAIGNYY and CDR2 EKD come from the germline V gene. The CDR3, as DNA: TGTGCCTGTGTGAAGGTGACACCCTTGGTGGAGAGACTCATCTTT. Its protein is CACVKVTPLVERLIF.

In this sample, this clone turned up many times. TCRdb's protein and the DNA translation differ at residue 14; the protein here comes from the DNA. The chain recombines TRDV1 with TRDJ1; D ambiguous. Germline V lookup: CDR1 TSWWSYY, CDR2 QGS. Trimming stripped 3 bases from V and 3 bases from J, with 26 bases between. The CDR3 covers 19 residues. The CDR3: CALGDPGPPHPLCADKLIF. Here the CDR3 DNA reads TGTGCTCTTGGGGATCCGGGACCCCCACACCCCCTTTGCGCCGATAAACTCATCTTT.

This clone was counted only a few times. TCRdb records a much larger clone's protein for this DNA, with a difference at residue 5 that likely arises from a read error; the protein given is the translation of the DNA. The chain combines TRDV1 with TRDJ1; 8 bases are shared with TRDD3. This CDR3 is 19 amino acids long. Unmatched junction bases numbered 21, after V lost 9 bases and J lost 0 bases. Germline CDR1 and CDR2: TSWWSYY and QGS. The CDR3 here is CALDGIPLDWGGYTDKLIF. The CDR3 DNA is TGTGCTCTAGACGGGATTCCCCTTGACTGGGGGGGATACACCGATAAACTCATCTTT.

This clone was counted a few times. The protein TCRdb lists belongs to a much larger clone and differs from this DNA's translation at residue 10, which points to a read error; the protein shown is made from the DNA. The J gene is TRDJ1, the V gene TRDV3, with 12 bases that match TRDD3. The ends lost 1 base at V and 0 bases at J; junction bases unmatched: 33. Looked up from germline, CDR1 is TVYSNPD and CDR2 is GDNSRS (reference sequence). The CDR3 is 25 amino acids. The CDR3 loop is CAFIPKGRLATSYWGILSHTDKLIF. In DNA, the CDR3 is TGTGCCTTTATCCCAAAGGGGCGTCTTGCTACCTCGTACTGGGGGATACTCTCTCACACCGATAAACTCATCTTT.

The J gene call is TRDJ1, but no V gene call exists; no DNA check was done on the table's D call, TRDD3. The CDR3 has 21 amino acids. CDR3 nucleotide sequence: TGTGCTCTTGGGGACCCGGATTCTGATTGGGGGATTCCTGTACATGCCGATAAACTCATCTTT. It specifies CALGDPDSDWGIPVHADKLIF.